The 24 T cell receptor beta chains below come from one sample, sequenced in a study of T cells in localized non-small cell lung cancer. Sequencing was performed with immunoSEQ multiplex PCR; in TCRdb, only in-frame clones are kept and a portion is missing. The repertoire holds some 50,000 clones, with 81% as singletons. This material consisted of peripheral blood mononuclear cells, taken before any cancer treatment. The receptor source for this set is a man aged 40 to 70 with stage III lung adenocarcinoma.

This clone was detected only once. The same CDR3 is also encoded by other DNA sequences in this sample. CDR3 protein: CASSLAGVRETQYF. The CDR3 nucleotides read TGCGCCAGCAGCTTAGCAGGGGTCAGAGAGACCCAGTACTTC. V and J are TRBV5-1 and TRBJ2-5; TRBD1 is a possible D gene (6 bases). The CDR3 has 14 amino acids. V lost 2 bases, J lost 4 bases, and 12 bases lay in between. From germline, CDR1 is SGHRS and CDR2 YFSETQ.

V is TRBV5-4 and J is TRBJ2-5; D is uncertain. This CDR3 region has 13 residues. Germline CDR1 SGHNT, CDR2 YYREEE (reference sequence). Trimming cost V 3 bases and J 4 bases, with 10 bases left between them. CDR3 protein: CASSSKVVETQYF. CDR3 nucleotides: TGTGCCAGCAGCTCCAAGGTCGTAGAGACCCAGTACTTC.

The CDR3 here is CASNQGGPGANVLTF. The CDR3 DNA sequence: TGTGCCAGCAACCAGGGGGGACCTGGGGCCAACGTCCTGACTTTC. This chain uses TRBV7-2 with TRBJ2-6; possible D gene TRBD1, 7 bases. The ends were cut back, 7 bases at V and 2 bases at J, with 12 bases in the middle. The CDR3 contains 15 residues. In germline, CDR1 is SGHTA, CDR2 FQGNSA.

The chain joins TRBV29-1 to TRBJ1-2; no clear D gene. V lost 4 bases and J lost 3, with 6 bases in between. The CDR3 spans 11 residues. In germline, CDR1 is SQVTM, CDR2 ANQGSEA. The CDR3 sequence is CSVGRDYGYTF. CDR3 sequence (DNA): TGCAGCGTTGGGAGGGACTATGGCTACACCTTC.

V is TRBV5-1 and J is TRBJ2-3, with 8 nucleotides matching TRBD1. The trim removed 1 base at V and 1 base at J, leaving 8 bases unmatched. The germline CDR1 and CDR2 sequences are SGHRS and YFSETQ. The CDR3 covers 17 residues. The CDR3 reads CASSLPLTGDGTDTQYF. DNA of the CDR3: TGCGCCAGCAGCTTGCCTCTGACAGGGGATGGCACAGATACGCAGTATTTT.

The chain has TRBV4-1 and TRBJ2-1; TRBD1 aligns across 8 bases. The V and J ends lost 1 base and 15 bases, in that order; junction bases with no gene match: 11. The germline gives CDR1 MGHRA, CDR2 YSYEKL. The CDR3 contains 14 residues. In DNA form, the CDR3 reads TGCGCCAGCAGCCAAGCTTCTACGGGACAGGTATCGTTCTTC. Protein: CASSQASTGQVSFF.

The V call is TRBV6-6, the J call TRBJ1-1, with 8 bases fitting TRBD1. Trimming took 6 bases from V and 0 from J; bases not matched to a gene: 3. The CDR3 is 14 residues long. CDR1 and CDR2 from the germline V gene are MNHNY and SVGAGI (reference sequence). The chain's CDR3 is CASSRQGMNTEAFF. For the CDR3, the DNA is TGTGCCAGCAGCCGACAGGGGATGAACACTGAAGCTTTCTTT.

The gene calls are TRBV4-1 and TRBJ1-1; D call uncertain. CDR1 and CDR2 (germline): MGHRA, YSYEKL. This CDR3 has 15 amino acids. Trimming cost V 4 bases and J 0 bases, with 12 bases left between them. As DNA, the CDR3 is TGCGCCAGCAGCCTGGAGGACCGAATGAACACTGAAGCTTTCTTT. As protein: CASSLEDRMNTEAFF.

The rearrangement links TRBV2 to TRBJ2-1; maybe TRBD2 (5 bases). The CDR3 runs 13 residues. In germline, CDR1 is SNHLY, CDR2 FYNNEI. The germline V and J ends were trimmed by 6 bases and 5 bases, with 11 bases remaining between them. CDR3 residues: CASREDQNNEQFF. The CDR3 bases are TGTGCCAGCAGGGAGGACCAGAACAATGAGCAGTTCTTC.

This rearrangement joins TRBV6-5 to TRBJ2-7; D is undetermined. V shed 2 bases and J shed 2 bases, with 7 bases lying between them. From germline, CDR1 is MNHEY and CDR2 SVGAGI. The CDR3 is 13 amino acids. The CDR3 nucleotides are TGTGCCAGCAGTTACAGTACGGCCTACGAGCAGTACTTC. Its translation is CASSYSTAYEQYF.

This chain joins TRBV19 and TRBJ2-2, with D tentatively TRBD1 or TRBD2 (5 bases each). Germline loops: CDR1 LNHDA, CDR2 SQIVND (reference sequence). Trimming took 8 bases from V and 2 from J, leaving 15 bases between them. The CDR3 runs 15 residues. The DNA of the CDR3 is TGTGCCAGTGAGTTTGTGGGACGAAACACCGGGGAGCTGTTTTTT. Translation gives CASEFVGRNTGELFF.

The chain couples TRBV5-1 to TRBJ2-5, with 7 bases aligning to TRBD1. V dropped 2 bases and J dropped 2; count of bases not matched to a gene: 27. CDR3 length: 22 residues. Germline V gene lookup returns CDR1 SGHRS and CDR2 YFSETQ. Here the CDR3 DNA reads TGCGCCAGCAGCTTTGGGAGACAGGGATCGGTAATTTATAATACAATACAAGAGACCCAGTACTTC. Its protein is CASSFGRQGSVIYNTIQETQYF.

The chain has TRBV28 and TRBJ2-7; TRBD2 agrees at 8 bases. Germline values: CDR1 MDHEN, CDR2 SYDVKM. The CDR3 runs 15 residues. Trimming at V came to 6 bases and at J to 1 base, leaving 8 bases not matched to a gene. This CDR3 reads CASSPGGVWSYEQYF. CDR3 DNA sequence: TGTGCCAGCAGCCCGGGGGGGGTTTGGTCCTACGAGCAGTACTTC. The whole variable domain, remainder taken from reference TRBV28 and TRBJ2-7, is DVKVTQSSRYLVKRTGEKVFLECVQDMDHENMFWYRQDPGLGLRLIYFSYDVKMKEKGDIPEGYSVSREKKERFSLILESASTNQTSMYLCASSPGGVWSYEQYFGPGTRLTVT.

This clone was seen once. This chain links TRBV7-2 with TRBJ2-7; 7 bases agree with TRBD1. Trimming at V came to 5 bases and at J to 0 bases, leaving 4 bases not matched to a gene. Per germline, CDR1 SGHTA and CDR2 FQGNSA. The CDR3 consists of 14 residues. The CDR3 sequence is CASSARDSSYEQYF. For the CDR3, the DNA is TGTGCCAGCAGCGCCAGGGACAGCTCCTACGAGCAGTACTTC.

In DNA form, the CDR3 reads TGCGCCAGCAGCTCCGGGGCAGTGGACCCCTACGAGCAGTACTTC. It encodes CASSSGAVDPYEQYF. The J gene is TRBJ2-7, the V gene TRBV5-1; D tentatively reads TRBD1 or TRBD2 (5 bases each). The CDR3 runs to 15 residues. Germline assignment: CDR1 SGHRS and CDR2 YFSETQ. Trimming pared 3 bases from V and 2 bases from J, leaving 15 bases between.

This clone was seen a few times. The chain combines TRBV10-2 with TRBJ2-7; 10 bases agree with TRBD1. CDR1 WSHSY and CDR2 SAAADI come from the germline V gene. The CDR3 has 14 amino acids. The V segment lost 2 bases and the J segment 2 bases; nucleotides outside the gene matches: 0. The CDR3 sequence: CASSEGQGAYEQYF. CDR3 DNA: TGCGCCAGCAGTGAGGGACAGGGGGCCTACGAGCAGTACTTC.

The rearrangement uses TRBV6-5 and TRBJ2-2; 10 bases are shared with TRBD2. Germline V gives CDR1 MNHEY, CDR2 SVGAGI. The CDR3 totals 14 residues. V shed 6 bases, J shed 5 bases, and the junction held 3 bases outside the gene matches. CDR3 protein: CASRIAGGTGELFF. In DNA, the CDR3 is TGTGCCAGCAGAATAGCGGGGGGAACCGGGGAGCTGTTTTTT.

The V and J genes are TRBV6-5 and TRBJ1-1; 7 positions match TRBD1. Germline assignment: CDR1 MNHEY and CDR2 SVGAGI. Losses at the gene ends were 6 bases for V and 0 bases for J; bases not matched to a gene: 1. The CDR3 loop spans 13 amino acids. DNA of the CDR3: TGTGCCAGCAGCACAGGGGTGAACACTGAAGCTTTCTTT. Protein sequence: CASSTGVNTEAFF.

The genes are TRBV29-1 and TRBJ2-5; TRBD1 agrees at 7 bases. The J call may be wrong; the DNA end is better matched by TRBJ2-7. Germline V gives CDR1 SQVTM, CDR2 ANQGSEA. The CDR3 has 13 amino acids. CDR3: CSVYTGDSYEQYF. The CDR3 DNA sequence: TGCAGCGTCTACACAGGGGACTCCTACGAGCAGTACTTC.

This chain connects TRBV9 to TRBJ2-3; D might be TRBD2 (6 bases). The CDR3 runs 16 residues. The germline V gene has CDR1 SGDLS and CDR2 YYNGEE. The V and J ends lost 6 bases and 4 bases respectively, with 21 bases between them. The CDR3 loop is CASNDLAGSLSDTQYF. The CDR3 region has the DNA TGTGCCAGCAACGATTTGGCGGGGAGTTTGTCAGATACGCAGTATTTT. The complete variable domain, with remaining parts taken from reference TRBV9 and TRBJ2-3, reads DSGVTQTPKHLITATGQRVTLRCSPRSGDLSVYWYQQSLDQGLQFLIQYYNGEERAKGNILERFSAQQFPDLHSELNLSSLELGDSALYFCASNDLAGSLSDTQYFGPGTRLTVL.

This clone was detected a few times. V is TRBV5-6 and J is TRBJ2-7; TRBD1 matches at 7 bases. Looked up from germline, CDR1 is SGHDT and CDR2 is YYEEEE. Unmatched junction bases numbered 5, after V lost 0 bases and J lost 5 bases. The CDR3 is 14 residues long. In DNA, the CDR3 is TGTGCCAGCAGCTTGGGGGACAGTTCCCACGAGCAGTACTTC. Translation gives CASSLGDSSHEQYF.

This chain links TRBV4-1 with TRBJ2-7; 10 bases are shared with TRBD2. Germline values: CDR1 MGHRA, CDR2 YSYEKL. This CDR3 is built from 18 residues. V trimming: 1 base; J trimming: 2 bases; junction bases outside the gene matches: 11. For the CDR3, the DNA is TGCGCCAGCAGCCAAGGGCTAGCGGGGGTGAGTACACCCTACGAGCAGTACTTC. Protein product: CASSQGLAGVSTPYEQYF.

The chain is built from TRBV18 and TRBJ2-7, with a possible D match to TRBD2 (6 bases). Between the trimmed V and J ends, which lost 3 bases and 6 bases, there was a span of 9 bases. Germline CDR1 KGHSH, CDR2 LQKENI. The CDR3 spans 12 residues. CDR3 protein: CASSPGGAEQYF. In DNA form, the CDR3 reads TGTGCCAGCTCACCGGGCGGGGCCGAGCAGTACTTC.

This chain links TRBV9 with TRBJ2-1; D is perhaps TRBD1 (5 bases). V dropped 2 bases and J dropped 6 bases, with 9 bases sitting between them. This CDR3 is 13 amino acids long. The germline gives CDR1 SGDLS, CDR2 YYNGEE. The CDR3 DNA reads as TGTGCCAGCAGCGTTTGGCAGGGCAATGAGCAGTTCTTC. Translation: CASSVWQGNEQFF.